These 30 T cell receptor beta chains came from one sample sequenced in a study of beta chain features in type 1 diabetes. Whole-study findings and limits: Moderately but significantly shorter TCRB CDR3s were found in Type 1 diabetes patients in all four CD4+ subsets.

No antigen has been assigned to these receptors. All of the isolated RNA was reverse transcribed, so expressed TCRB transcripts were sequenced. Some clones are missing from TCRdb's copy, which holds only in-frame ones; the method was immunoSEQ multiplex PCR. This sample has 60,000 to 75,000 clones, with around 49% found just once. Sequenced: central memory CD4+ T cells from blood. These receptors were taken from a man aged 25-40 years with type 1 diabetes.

Here the CDR3 reads CASSSGQGAGYGYTF. CDR3 nucleotides: TGTGCCAGCAGTTCCGGACAGGGGGCAGGCTATGGCTACACCTTC. This chain joins TRBV28 and TRBJ1-2, with 11 bases lining up with TRBD1. Germline lookup yields CDR1 MDHEN and CDR2 SYDVKM. Germline trimming cut 4 bases from V and 4 bases from J; bases unmatched to any gene: 5. This CDR3 region has 15 residues.

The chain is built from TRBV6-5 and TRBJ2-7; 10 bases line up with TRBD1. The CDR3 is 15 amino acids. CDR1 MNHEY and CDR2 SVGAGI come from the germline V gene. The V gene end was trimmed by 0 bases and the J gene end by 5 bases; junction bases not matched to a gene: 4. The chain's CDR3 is CASSYSGQGVDEQYF. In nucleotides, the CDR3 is TGTGCCAGCAGTTACTCTGGACAGGGGGTCGACGAGCAGTACTTC.

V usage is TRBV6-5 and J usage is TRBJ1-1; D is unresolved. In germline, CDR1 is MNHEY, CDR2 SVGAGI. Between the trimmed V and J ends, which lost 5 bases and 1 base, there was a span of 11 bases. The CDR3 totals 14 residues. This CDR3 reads CASSNRRENTEAFF. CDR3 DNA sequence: TGTGCCAGCAGTAATCGACGGGAGAACACTGAAGCTTTCTTT.

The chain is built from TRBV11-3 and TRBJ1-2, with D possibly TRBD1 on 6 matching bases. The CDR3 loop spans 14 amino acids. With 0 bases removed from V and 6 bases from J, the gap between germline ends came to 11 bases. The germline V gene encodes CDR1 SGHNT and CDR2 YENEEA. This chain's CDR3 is CASSLDLGADGYTF. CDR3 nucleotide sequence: TGTGCCAGCAGCTTAGATTTGGGGGCGGATGGCTACACCTTC.

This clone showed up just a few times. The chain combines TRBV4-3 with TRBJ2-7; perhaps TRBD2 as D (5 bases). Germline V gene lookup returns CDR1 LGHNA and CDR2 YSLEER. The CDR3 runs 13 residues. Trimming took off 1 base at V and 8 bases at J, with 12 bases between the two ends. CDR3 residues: CASSQGGQEKQYF. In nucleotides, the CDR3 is TGCGCCAGCAGCCAAGGAGGGCAGGAGAAGCAGTACTTC.

The CDR3 DNA reads as TGTGCCTGGAGCCAACAGGGCTACAATGGCTACACCTTC. It is translated as CAWSQQGYNGYTF. This rearrangement joins TRBV30 to TRBJ1-2, with D tentatively TRBD1 (6 bases). CDR1 and CDR2 (germline): GTSNPN, SVGIG (reference sequence). The CDR3 has 13 residues. Deletions cut 3 bases from V and 6 bases from J, with 14 bases between. Combining the CDR3 with reference TRBV30 and TRBJ1-2 gives the whole variable domain SQTIHQWPATLVQPVGSPLSLECTVEGTSNPNLYWYRQAAGRGLQLLFYSVGIGQISSEVPQNLSASRPQDRQFILSSKKLLLSDSGFYLCAWSQQGYNGYTFGSGTRLTVV.

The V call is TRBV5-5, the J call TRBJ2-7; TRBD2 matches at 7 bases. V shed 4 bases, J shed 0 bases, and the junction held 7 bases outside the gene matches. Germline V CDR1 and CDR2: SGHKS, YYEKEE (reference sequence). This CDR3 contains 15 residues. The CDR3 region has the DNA TGTGCCAGCAGCCCGACCGGGAGGACCTCCTACGAGCAGTACTTC. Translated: CASSPTGRTSYEQYF.

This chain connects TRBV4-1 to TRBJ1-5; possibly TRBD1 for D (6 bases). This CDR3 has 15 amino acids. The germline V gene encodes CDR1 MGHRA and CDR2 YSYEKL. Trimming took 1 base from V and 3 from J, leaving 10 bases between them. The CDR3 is CASSQAGGYNQPQHF. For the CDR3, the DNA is TGCGCCAGCAGCCAAGCTGGGGGCTACAATCAGCCCCAGCATTTT.

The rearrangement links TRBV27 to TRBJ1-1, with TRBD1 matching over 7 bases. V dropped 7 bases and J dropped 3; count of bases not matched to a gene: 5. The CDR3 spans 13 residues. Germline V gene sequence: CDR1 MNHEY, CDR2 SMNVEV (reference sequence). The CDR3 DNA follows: TGTGCCAGCACCCAGGACAGGTACACTGAAGCTTTCTTT. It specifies CASTQDRYTEAFF.

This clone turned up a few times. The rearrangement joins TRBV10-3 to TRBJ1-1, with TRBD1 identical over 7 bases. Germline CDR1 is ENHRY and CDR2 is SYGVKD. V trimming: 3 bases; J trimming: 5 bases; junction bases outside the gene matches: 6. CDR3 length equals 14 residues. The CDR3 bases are TGTGCCATCAGTGATTTAGGGGGCGAGACTGAAGCTTTCTTT. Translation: CAISDLGGETEAFF.

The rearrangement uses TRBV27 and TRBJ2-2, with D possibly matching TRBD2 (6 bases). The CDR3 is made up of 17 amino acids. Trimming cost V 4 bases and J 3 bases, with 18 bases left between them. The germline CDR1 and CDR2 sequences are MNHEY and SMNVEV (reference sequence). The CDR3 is CASSSSGGSGHTGELFF. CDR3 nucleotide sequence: TGTGCCAGCAGTTCCTCCGGGGGTAGCGGCCACACCGGGGAGCTGTTTTTT.

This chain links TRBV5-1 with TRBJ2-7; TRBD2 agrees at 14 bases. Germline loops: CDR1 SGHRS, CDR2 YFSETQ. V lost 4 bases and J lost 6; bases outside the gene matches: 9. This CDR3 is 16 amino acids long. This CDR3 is CASSGAGTSGSGEQYF. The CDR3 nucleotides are TGCGCCAGCAGCGGGGCCGGGACTAGCGGGAGTGGCGAGCAGTACTTC.

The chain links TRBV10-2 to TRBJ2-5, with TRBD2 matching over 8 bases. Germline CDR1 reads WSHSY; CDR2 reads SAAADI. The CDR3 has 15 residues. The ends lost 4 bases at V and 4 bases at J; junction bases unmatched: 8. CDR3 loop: CASSVGGLGRETQYF. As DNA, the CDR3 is TGCGCCAGCAGTGTAGGGGGACTAGGGAGAGAGACCCAGTACTTC.

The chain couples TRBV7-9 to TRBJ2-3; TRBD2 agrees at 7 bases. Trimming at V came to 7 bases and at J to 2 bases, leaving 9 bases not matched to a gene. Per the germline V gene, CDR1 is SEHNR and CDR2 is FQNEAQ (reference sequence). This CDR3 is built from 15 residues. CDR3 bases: TGTGCCAGCACCCGCGGGACTAACCCCACAGATACGCAGTATTTT. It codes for CASTRGTNPTDTQYF.

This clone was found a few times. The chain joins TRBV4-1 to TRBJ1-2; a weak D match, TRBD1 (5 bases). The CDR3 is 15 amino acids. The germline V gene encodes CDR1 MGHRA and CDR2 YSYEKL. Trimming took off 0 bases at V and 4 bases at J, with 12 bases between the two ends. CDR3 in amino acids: CASSQEEGTGYGYTF. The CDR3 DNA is TGCGCCAGCAGCCAAGAGGAGGGAACAGGCTATGGCTACACCTTC.

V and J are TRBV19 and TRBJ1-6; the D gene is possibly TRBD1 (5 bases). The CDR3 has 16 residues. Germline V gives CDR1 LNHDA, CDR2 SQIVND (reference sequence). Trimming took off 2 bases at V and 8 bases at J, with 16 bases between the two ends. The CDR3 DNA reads TGTGCCAGTAGTATAATCTCCCCCGGACACGATTCACCCCTCCACTTT. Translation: CASSIISPGHDSPLHF.

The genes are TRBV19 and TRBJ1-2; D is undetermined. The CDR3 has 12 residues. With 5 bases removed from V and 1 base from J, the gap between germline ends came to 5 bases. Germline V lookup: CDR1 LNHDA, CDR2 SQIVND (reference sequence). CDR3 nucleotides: TGTGCCAGTAGTGAGAATAACTATGGCTACACCTTC. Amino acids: CASSENNYGYTF.

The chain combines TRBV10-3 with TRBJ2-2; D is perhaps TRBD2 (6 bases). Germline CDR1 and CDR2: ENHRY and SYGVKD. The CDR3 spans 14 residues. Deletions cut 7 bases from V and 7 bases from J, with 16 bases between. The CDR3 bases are TGTGCCATCAAGCCGGCTAGCGATGGCGGGGAGCTGTTTTTT. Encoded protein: CAIKPASDGGELFF.

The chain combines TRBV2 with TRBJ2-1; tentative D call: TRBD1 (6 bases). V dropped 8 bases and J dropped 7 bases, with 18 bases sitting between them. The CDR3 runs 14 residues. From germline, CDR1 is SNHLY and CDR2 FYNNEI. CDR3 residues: CASQMGQGENEQFF. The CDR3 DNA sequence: TGTGCCAGCCAGATGGGACAAGGGGAGAATGAGCAGTTCTTC.

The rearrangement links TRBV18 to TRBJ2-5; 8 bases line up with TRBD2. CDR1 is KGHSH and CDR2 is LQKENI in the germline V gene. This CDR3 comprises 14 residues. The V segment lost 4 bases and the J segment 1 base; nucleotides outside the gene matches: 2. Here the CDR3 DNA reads TGTGCCAGCTCACAGCGGGGGATCCAAGAGACCCAGTACTTC. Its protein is CASSQRGIQETQYF.

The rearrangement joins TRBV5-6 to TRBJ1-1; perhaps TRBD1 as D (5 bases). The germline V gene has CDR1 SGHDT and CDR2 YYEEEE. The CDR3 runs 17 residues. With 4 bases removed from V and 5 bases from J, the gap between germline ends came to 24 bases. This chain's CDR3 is CASSLRTTGGGRTEAFF. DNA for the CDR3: TGTGCCAGCAGCCTCCGAACTACGGGGGGGGGAAGGACTGAAGCTTTCTTT.

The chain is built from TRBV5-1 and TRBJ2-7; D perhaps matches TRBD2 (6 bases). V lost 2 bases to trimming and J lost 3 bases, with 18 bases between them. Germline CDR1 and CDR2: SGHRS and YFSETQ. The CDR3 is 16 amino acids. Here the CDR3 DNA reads TGCGCCAGCAGCTTACAACTAGCCGGGCGTAACTACGAGCAGTACTTC. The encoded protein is CASSLQLAGRNYEQYF.

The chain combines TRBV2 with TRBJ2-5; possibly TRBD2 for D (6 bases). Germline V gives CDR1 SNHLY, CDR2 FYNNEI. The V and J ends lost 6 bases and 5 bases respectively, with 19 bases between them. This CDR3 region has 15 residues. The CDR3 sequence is CASRAGTFTRETQYF. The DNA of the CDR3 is TGTGCCAGCAGGGCTGGGACTTTCACGAGGGAGACCCAGTACTTC. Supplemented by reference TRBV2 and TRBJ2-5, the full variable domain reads EPEVTQTPSHQVTQMGQEVILRCVPISNHLYFYWYRQILGQKVEFLVSFYNNEISEKSEIFDDQFSVERPDGSNFTLKIRSTKLEDSAMYFCASRAGTFTRETQYFGPGTRLLVL.

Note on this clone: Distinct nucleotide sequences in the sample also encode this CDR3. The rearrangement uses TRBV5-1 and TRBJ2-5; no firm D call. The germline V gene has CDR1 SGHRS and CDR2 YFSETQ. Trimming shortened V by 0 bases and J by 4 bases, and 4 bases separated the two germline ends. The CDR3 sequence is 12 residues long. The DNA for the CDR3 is TGCGCCAGCAGCTTGGCCGGAGAGACCCAGTACTTC. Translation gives CASSLAGETQYF.

CDR3 sequence reads: CASSRRTSGRETQYF. For the CDR3, the DNA is TGTGCCAGCAGCCGCAGGACTAGCGGGAGAGAGACCCAGTACTTC. The genes are TRBV7-9 and TRBJ2-5; 13 nucleotides line up with TRBD2. V shed 5 bases, J shed 4 bases, and the junction held 4 bases outside the gene matches. Germline-derived CDR1 and CDR2 are SEHNR and FQNEAQ (reference sequence). The CDR3 runs 15 residues.

The CDR3 sequence is CASSLEVVSLETQYF. The CDR3 DNA reads as TGCGCCAGCAGCTTGGAAGTAGTAAGTTTAGAGACCCAGTACTTC. The V gene is TRBV5-1, the J gene TRBJ2-5, with no clear D. CDR3 length: 15 amino acids. Germline CDR1 is SGHRS and CDR2 is YFSETQ. The V and J ends lost 0 bases and 4 bases respectively, with 13 bases between them.

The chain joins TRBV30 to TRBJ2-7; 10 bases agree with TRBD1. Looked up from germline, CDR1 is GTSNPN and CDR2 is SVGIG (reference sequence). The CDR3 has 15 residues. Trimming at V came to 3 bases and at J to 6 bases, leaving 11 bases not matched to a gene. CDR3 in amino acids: CAWRDAGTGVSEQYF. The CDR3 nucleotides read TGTGCCTGGAGGGACGCCGGGACAGGGGTAAGCGAGCAGTACTTC.

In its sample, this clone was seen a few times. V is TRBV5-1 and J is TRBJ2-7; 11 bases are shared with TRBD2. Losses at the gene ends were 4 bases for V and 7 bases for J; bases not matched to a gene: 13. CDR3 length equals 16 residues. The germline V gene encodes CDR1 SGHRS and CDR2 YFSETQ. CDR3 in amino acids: CASSPGTSGLQGEQYF. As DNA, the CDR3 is TGCGCCAGCAGCCCCGGGACTAGCGGCCTACAGGGAGAGCAGTACTTC.

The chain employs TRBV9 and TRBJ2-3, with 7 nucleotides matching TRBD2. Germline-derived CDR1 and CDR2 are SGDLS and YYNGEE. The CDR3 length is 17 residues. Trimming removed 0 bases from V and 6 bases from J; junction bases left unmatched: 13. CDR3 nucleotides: TGTGCCAGCAGCGTAGAATCCGGTGGAGGGAGGGTTGATACGCAGTATTTT. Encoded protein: CASSVESGGGRVDTQYF.

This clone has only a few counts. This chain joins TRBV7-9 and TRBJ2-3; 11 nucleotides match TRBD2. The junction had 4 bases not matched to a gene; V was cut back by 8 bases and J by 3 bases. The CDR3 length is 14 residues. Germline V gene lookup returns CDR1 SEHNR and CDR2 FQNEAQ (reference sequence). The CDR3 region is CASVSGRGTDTQYF. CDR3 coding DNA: TGTGCCAGCGTTAGCGGGAGGGGAACAGATACGCAGTATTTT.